Listed here are 28 T cell receptor beta chains from one sample, sequenced in a study of shared clonotypes between healthy human individuals. TCRdb's table, derived via immunoSEQ multiplex PCR, lists solely in-frame clones and lacks some. The sample has some 2,500,000 clones; over 85% are singletons. The sample was naive CD4+ T cells from PBMCs. The subset is: CD45RA+ positively selected. Receptors originate from a man aged 18 to 30 in good health. Some clones in this sample may be carry-over from other donors' samples.

J is TRBJ1-2 and V is TRBV10-3; D unresolved. Germline-derived CDR1 and CDR2 are ENHRY and SYGVKD. The CDR3 spans 13 residues. Trimming pared 2 bases from V and 2 bases from J, leaving 6 bases between. Written as DNA, the CDR3 is TGTGCCATCAGTGAGCTCCAAAACTATGGCTACACCTTC. The encoded protein is CAISELQNYGYTF.

The V and J genes are TRBV28 and TRBJ1-5; 8 bases align to TRBD1. The germline V gene has CDR1 MDHEN and CDR2 SYDVKM. J was trimmed by 1 base and V by 5 bases; bases with no gene match: 13. The CDR3 totals 18 residues. The CDR3 nucleotides are TGTGCCAGCAGTCGCCCGGACAGGGCAGTCGGCAGCAATCAGCCCCAGCATTTT. It translates to CASSRPDRAVGSNQPQHF.

The chain employs TRBV10-1 and TRBJ2-2; a weak D match, TRBD2 (6 bases). Germline assignment: CDR1 WNHNN and CDR2 SYGVQD (reference sequence). The CDR3 runs to 16 residues. V lost 6 bases, J lost 5 bases, and 19 bases lay in between. The CDR3 protein is CASSFDTGVFTGELFF. CDR3 nucleotide sequence: TGCGCCAGCAGCTTTGACACGGGAGTCTTTACCGGGGAGCTGTTTTTT.

For this clone: Additional DNA sequences in this sample encode the identical CDR3. The rearrangement joins TRBV7-9 to TRBJ2-5; TRBD2 might be the D (6 bases). Germline V gene sequence: CDR1 SEHNR, CDR2 FQNEAQ (reference sequence). V was cut by 4 bases and J by 3 bases, with 9 bases left in between. The CDR3 is 13 amino acids. In DNA form, the CDR3 reads TGTGCCAGCAGCTACGGAGGGGAAGAGACCCAGTACTTC. Residues: CASSYGGEETQYF.

The chain links TRBV5-1 to TRBJ2-3; D is uncertain. Germline-derived CDR1 and CDR2 are SGHRS and YFSETQ. The CDR3 is made up of 17 amino acids. Trimming took off 5 bases at V and 5 bases at J, with 24 bases between the two ends. The CDR3 sequence: CASRRQTWAAYGDTQYF. The CDR3 region has the DNA TGCGCCAGCAGGAGACAAACATGGGCCGCGTACGGAGATACGCAGTATTTT.

The rearrangement links TRBV7-8 to TRBJ1-2, with 7 bases aligning to TRBD1. CDR1 and CDR2 (germline): SGHVS, FQNEAQ. The CDR3 extends over 14 amino acids. V lost 0 bases to trimming and J lost 8 bases; unmatched junction nucleotides: 6. The DNA of the CDR3 is TGTGCCAGCAGCTTAGCAGGGGGCGGGGCGGGCTACACCTTC. Its protein is CASSLAGGGAGYTF.

The chain carries TRBV6-5 and TRBJ2-7, with a weak D call TRBD2 (5 bases). CDR1 MNHEY and CDR2 SVGAGI come from the germline V gene. CDR3 size: 14 residues. V lost 6 bases to trimming and J lost 2 bases, with 14 bases between them. CDR3 DNA: TGTGCCAGCAGGCGGGCAGTCAACCCCTACGAGCAGTACTTC. This codes for CASRRAVNPYEQYF.

The CDR3 region has the DNA TGCGCCAGCAGCCGGGTTCCAAGAGAAAAACTGTTTTTT. As protein: CASSRVPREKLFF. The rearrangement uses TRBV4-1 and TRBJ1-4; D is ambiguous. This CDR3 contains 13 residues. Trimming took 4 bases from V and 8 from J, leaving 11 bases between them. Germline V lookup: CDR1 MGHRA, CDR2 YSYEKL.

The V gene is TRBV9, the J gene TRBJ1-3; D is undetermined. Trimming stripped 1 base from V and 2 bases from J, with 13 bases between. CDR1 SGDLS and CDR2 YYNGEE come from the germline V gene. The CDR3 loop spans 16 amino acids. DNA of the CDR3: TGTGCCAGCAGCGTACGGGGAGATCGAGCTGGAAACACCATATATTTT. This translates into CASSVRGDRAGNTIYF.

This chain joins TRBV7-6 and TRBJ2-7; 8 bases line up with TRBD2. CDR1 and CDR2 from the germline V gene are SGHVS and FNYEAQ. Trimming at V came to 2 bases and at J to 3 bases, leaving 15 bases not matched to a gene. This CDR3 is 18 amino acids long. The chain's CDR3 is CASSLLSTSGSYLYEQYF. The CDR3 DNA reads TGTGCCAGCAGCTTACTATCGACAAGCGGGAGTTACCTCTACGAGCAGTACTTC. Looking up the rest from reference TRBV7-6 and TRBJ2-7 gives the full variable domain: GAGVSQSPRYKVTKRGQDVALRCDPISGHVSLYWYRQALGQGPEFLTYFNYEAQQDKSGLPNDRFSAERPEGSISTLTIQRTEQRDSAMYRCASSLLSTSGSYLYEQYFGPGTRLTVT.

This chain connects TRBV5-8 to TRBJ2-5; tentatively, D is TRBD1 or TRBD2 (5 bases each). Germline V lookup: CDR1 SGHTS, CDR2 YDEGEE. V was shortened by 5 bases and J by 2 bases, with 10 bases between the two germline ends. The CDR3 is 13 amino acids. CDR3 protein: CASSRDGQETQYF. CDR3 DNA sequence: TGTGCCAGCAGTCGGGACGGGCAAGAGACCCAGTACTTC.

The chain is built from TRBV28 and TRBJ1-1; no clear D gene. The CDR3 is made up of 12 amino acids. V was pared by 3 bases and J by 4 bases, with 6 bases between. Germline loops: CDR1 MDHEN, CDR2 SYDVKM. Here the CDR3 reads CASSFRITEAFF. CDR3 in DNA: TGTGCCAGCAGTTTTCGGATCACTGAAGCTTTCTTT.

The gene calls are TRBV6-5 and TRBJ1-5; D is ambiguous. Germline-derived CDR1 and CDR2 are MNHEY and SVGAGI. Trimming took 4 bases from V and 2 from J, leaving 12 bases between them. This CDR3 region has 15 residues. The CDR3 reads CASSSITSGNQPQHF. As DNA, the CDR3 is TGTGCCAGCAGTTCTATTACCAGCGGCAATCAGCCCCAGCATTTT.

This chain connects TRBV2 to TRBJ2-2, with 7 nucleotides matching TRBD1. Germline-derived CDR1 and CDR2 are SNHLY and FYNNEI. V lost 0 bases to trimming and J lost 6 bases; unmatched junction nucleotides: 7. The CDR3 covers 16 residues. For the CDR3, the DNA is TGTGCCAGCAGTGAAGCTGGGACAGAAGGGGCCGGGGAGCTGTTTTTT. Amino acid sequence: CASSEAGTEGAGELFF. The full variable domain, its missing parts supplied by reference TRBV2 and TRBJ2-2, is EPEVTQTPSHQVTQMGQEVILRCVPISNHLYFYWYRQILGQKVEFLVSFYNNEISEKSEIFDDQFSVERPDGSNFTLKIRSTKLEDSAMYFCASSEAGTEGAGELFFGEGSRLTVL.

About this clone itself: This specimen includes other DNA sequences encoding the same CDR3. The J gene is TRBJ2-3, the V gene TRBV20-1; D uncertain. Germline lookup yields CDR1 DFQATT and CDR2 SNEGSKA (reference sequence). Trimming shortened V by 6 bases and J by 0 bases, and 4 bases separated the two germline ends. The CDR3 is made up of 11 amino acids. The CDR3 coding sequence is TGCAGTGCGCACAGCACAGATACGCAGTATTTT. Amino acid sequence: CSAHSTDTQYF.

The CDR3 reads CASSIGLVANTGELFF. Written as DNA, the CDR3 is TGTGCCAGTAGTATCGGTCTAGTCGCTAACACCGGGGAGCTGTTTTTT. The rearrangement links TRBV19 to TRBJ2-2; D remains unclear. The CDR3 extends over 16 amino acids. The germline gives CDR1 LNHDA, CDR2 SQIVND (reference sequence). V lost 3 bases, J lost 2 bases, and 13 bases lay in between.

In its sample, this clone was seen once. The chain links TRBV27 to TRBJ1-3; D is unclear. Per germline, CDR1 MNHEY and CDR2 SMNVEV (reference sequence). The V gene lost 5 bases and the J gene lost 0 bases, with 11 bases spanning the gap. CDR3 length: 15 amino acids. CDR3 in DNA: TGTGCCAGCAGTCAGTCAGCGAACTCTGGAAACACCATATATTTT. Its protein is CASSQSANSGNTIYF.

The genes are TRBV7-8 and TRBJ2-1; D remains unclear. The CDR3 extends over 17 amino acids. Germline V gene data show CDR1 as SGHVS and CDR2 as FQNEAQ. V was trimmed by 5 bases and J by 7 bases, leaving 24 bases between them. CDR3 nucleotides: TGTGCCAGCAGCCCCGAGCGACATTGGGGAAGCGAGAATGAGCAGTTCTTC. Translated: CASSPERHWGSENEQFF.

Note on this clone: The same CDR3 arises from other DNA sequences in this sample as well. This sequence joins TRBV28 and TRBJ1-5, with D tentatively TRBD1 (6 bases). This CDR3 is 15 amino acids long. Germline CDR1 MDHEN, CDR2 SYDVKM. V shed 3 bases and J shed 1 base, with 10 bases lying between them. The DNA for the CDR3 is TGTGCCAGCAGTTTCGGGGGGCGCAGCAATCAGCCCCAGCATTTT. Protein: CASSFGGRSNQPQHF.

The rearrangement joins TRBV29-1 to TRBJ2-1; 8 bases map to TRBD2. Trimming cost V 0 bases and J 2 bases; bases outside gene matches: 6. The CDR3 extends over 16 amino acids. Germline V lookup: CDR1 SQVTM, CDR2 ANQGSEA. This CDR3 reads CSVEDPHGRAYNEQFF. As DNA, the CDR3 is TGCAGCGTTGAAGATCCCCACGGGAGGGCCTACAATGAGCAGTTCTTC.

This CDR3 reads CASVRTSGPRNEQFF. The CDR3 DNA reads as TGTGCCAGCGTTAGGACTAGCGGGCCGCGCAATGAGCAGTTCTTC. The V gene is TRBV6-1, the J gene TRBJ2-1; TRBD2 agrees at 11 bases. The ends lost 8 bases at V and 6 bases at J; junction bases unmatched: 9. CDR1 is MNHNS and CDR2 is SASEGT in the germline V gene. This CDR3 comprises 15 residues.

CDR3 DNA: TGTGCCAGCAGTGATGGCAGGGGCAATCAGCCCCAGCATTTT. Translating it yields CASSDGRGNQPQHF. The V call is TRBV6-5, the J call TRBJ1-5, with D tentatively TRBD1 (5 bases). V was pared by 5 bases and J by 2 bases, with 10 bases between. The CDR3 extends over 14 amino acids. Germline CDR1 and CDR2: MNHEY and SVGAGI.

The genes are TRBV6-6 and TRBJ2-1; 9 positions agree with TRBD1. V trimming: 7 bases; J trimming: 5 bases; junction bases outside the gene matches: 12. In germline, CDR1 is MNHNY, CDR2 SVGAGI (reference sequence). The CDR3 contains 16 residues. The CDR3 DNA is TGTGCCAGCAATCAATACCCGGGACAGGGTGACAATGAGCAGTTCTTC. Its translation is CASNQYPGQGDNEQFF.

Here the CDR3 DNA reads TGTGCCAGTACCTTCCAGGGGACGGCTCAGCCCCAGCATTTT. As protein: CASTFQGTAQPQHF. V and J are TRBV2 and TRBJ1-5, with D perhaps matching TRBD1 (6 bases). Germline V gene sequence: CDR1 SNHLY, CDR2 FYNNEI. This CDR3 is built from 14 residues. V gave up 9 bases and J gave up 6 bases, with 18 bases separating them.

The J gene is TRBJ1-2, the V gene TRBV7-2; 7 positions match TRBD1. After removal of 4 bases from V and 2 bases from J, the junction contained 7 bases not matched to a gene. The CDR3 runs to 15 residues. Germline lookup yields CDR1 SGHTA and CDR2 FQGNSA. The CDR3 loop is CASSYTGTENYGYTF. Written as DNA, the CDR3 is TGTGCCAGCAGCTACACCGGGACAGAAAACTATGGCTACACCTTC.

Remarks on this clone: The same CDR3 arises from other DNA sequences in this sample as well. This rearrangement joins TRBV28 to TRBJ2-3; D remains unclear. Germline values: CDR1 MDHEN, CDR2 SYDVKM. V dropped 4 bases and J dropped 2 bases, with 4 bases sitting between them. CDR3 length: 12 amino acids. CDR3 nucleotides: TGTGCCAGCAGTTCCTACACAGATACGCAGTATTTT. Translated: CASSSYTDTQYF.

The chain joins TRBV28 to TRBJ1-2; 9 bases match TRBD1. The CDR3 is 15 amino acids. The V and J ends lost 5 bases and 2 bases, in that order; junction bases with no gene match: 6. Germline CDR1 reads MDHEN; CDR2 reads SYDVKM. CDR3 residues: CASSPHTGGNYGYTF. The CDR3 DNA reads TGTGCCAGCAGTCCCCATACAGGGGGCAACTATGGCTACACCTTC.

The chain recombines TRBV9 with TRBJ2-2; perhaps TRBD2 as D (6 bases). Trimming cost V 0 bases and J 1 base, with 13 bases left between them. The germline V gene encodes CDR1 SGDLS and CDR2 YYNGEE. The CDR3 has 17 residues. CDR3 in amino acids: CASSVARAGQNTGELFF. CDR3 coding DNA: TGTGCCAGCAGCGTAGCTAGGGCGGGGCAGAACACCGGGGAGCTGTTTTTT. Combining the CDR3 with reference TRBV9 and TRBJ2-2 gives the whole variable domain DSGVTQTPKHLITATGQRVTLRCSPRSGDLSVYWYQQSLDQGLQFLIQYYNGEERAKGNILERFSAQQFPDLHSELNLSSLELGDSALYFCASSVARAGQNTGELFFGEGSRLTVL.